This T cell receptor beta chain emerged from a study of metastatic and nonmetastatic thyroid tumors. Across the study: Comparison of repertoires was carried out across blood and tumor or nodule tissue from malignant and benign thyroid patients. Study-wide findings and caveats: Reported TCR beta diversity, measured in blood and tumor, was significantly higher for malignant thyroid tumors than for benign nodules.

Under the authors' procedure: Using the CDR3 differences seen across clinicopathological groups, the authors built a distant-metastasis classifier for papillary thyroid cancer, which was meant to discriminate distant-metastatic patients. MiXCR re-clonotyped the PCR reads for TCRdb. Clone size and V and J calls follow TCRdb, not the original study. The sample has about 92,000 clones, 14% to 15% seen once; the top ten hold roughly 3.9%. CDR1 is MDHEN and CDR2 is SYDVKM in the germline V gene. The CDR3 runs to 18 residues. Every patient underwent thyroid surgery untreated. The table lists this clone with a few counts. Its antigen remains unidentified. A junction boundary mismatches the germline segment, possibly from a read error.

This rearrangement joins TRBV28 to TRBJ1-5; TRBD1 is a possible D gene (6 bases). This clonotype was obtained from a female donor with papillary thyroid cancer or a benign thyroid nodule (not recorded which). Some clones in this sample may be carry-over from other donors' samples. What was sequenced was blood. CDR3 DNA sequence: TGTGTCAGCAGTTTTGTAGGGGGTCGAGGATCTCTCAATCAGCCCCAGCATTTT. Its translation is CVSSFVGGRGSLNQPQHF.